This entry lists 25 T cell receptor beta chains sequenced from one sample in a study of blood T cell repertoires in COVID-19. TCRdb's table, derived via immunoSEQ multiplex PCR, lists solely in-frame clones and lacks some. Among 200,000 to 250,000 clones, roughly 84% were seen once, and the ten largest hold around 2%. Specimen: peripheral blood. These receptors came from a middle-aged woman who had recovered from COVID-19.

The chain is built from TRBV5-3 and TRBJ1-3, with 7 bases identical to TRBD1. TRBV5-3 is filed as an ORF, its function uncertain. Trimming removed 4 bases from V and 1 base from J; junction bases left unmatched: 17. The CDR3 spans 19 residues. CDR3 residues: CARSPYDRDCVPSGNTIYF. The CDR3 DNA reads as TGTGCCAGAAGCCCTTACGACAGGGACTGCGTGCCGTCTGGAAACACCATATATTTT.

This chain links TRBV5-1 with TRBJ2-5, with 8 bases lining up with TRBD1. Germline V gene data show CDR1 as SGHRS and CDR2 as YFSETQ. J gave up 5 bases and V 3 bases, and 12 bases lay outside the gene matches. This CDR3 is built from 16 residues. CDR3 bases: TGCGCCAGCAGCTCCGGTGGGGCAGGGGGCGAGGAGACCCAGTACTTC. It yields the protein CASSSGGAGGEETQYF. Complete variable domain (other parts from reference TRBV5-1 and TRBJ2-5): KAGVTQTPRYLIKTRGQQVTLSCSPISGHRSVSWYQQTPGQGLQFLFEYFSETQRNKGNFPGRFSGRQFSNSRSEMNVSTLELGDSALYLCASSSGGAGGEETQYFGPGTRLLVL.

The rearrangement links TRBV25-1 to TRBJ2-7; tentatively, D is TRBD1 (6 bases). Trimming left V 10 bases short and J 3 bases short, with 16 bases between. Germline V lookup: CDR1 MGHDK, CDR2 SYGVNS. The CDR3 extends over 13 amino acids. The CDR3 here is CAKWDTPRYEQYF. The CDR3 DNA sequence: TGTGCCAAGTGGGACACCCCCCGCTACGAGCAGTACTTC.

The chain uses TRBV30 and TRBJ2-1, with D perhaps matching TRBD1 (8 bases). The CDR3 totals 15 residues. Between the trimmed V and J ends, which lost 0 bases and 4 bases, there was a span of 13 bases. Per the germline V gene, CDR1 is GTSNPN and CDR2 is SVGIG (reference sequence). The CDR3 region has the DNA TGTGCCTGGAGTGTACAGGGGGGGCGGTACAATGAGCAGTTCTTC. Translation gives CAWSVQGGRYNEQFF.

J is TRBJ2-7 and V is TRBV18; the D is unclear. The CDR3 length is 15 residues. Trimming stripped 6 bases from V and 0 bases from J, with 15 bases between. Per germline, CDR1 KGHSH and CDR2 LQKENI. The CDR3 protein is CASSYGERSSYEQYF. The DNA of the CDR3 is TGTGCCAGCTCCTACGGAGAACGCTCCTCCTACGAGCAGTACTTC.

The chain has TRBV19 and TRBJ2-5; possibly TRBD1 for D (5 bases). The germline V gene has CDR1 LNHDA and CDR2 SQIVND (reference sequence). The length of the CDR3 is 13 residues. V lost 8 bases and J 4 bases, leaving 14 bases between the germline ends. The CDR3 reads CASAGSPLETQYF. The CDR3 DNA reads as TGTGCCAGTGCAGGGTCTCCCCTAGAGACCCAGTACTTC.

The rearrangement joins TRBV7-2 to TRBJ2-5, with TRBD2 identical over 8 bases. Germline CDR1 is SGHTA and CDR2 is FQGNSA. This CDR3 has 15 amino acids. J gave up 1 base and V 4 bases, and 5 bases lay outside the gene matches. The CDR3 region is CASSSLTSGQETQYF. Written as DNA, the CDR3 is TGTGCCAGCAGCTCTCTCACTAGCGGCCAAGAGACCCAGTACTTC.

J is TRBJ2-1 and V is TRBV10-2; 11 bases map to TRBD2. V trimming: 1 base; J trimming: 11 bases; junction bases outside the gene matches: 7. This CDR3 region has 15 residues. Germline values: CDR1 WSHSY, CDR2 SAAADI. The CDR3 DNA follows: TGCGCCAGCAGTGAGTTGACTAGCGGGATGACCCAGCAGTTCTTC. This translates into CASSELTSGMTQQFF.

The chain couples TRBV11-2 to TRBJ1-2; a weak D match, TRBD1 (6 bases). Germline CDR1 and CDR2: SGHAT and FQNNGV. Trimming cost V 4 bases and J 0 bases, with 15 bases left between them. The CDR3 has 16 residues. The CDR3 bases are TGTGCCAGCAGCTCCCGATGGACAGCTTCTAACTATGGCTACACCTTC. Protein: CASSSRWTASNYGYTF.

This chain uses TRBV1 with TRBJ1-4. TRBV1 is reported as a pseudogene. The CDR3 spans 17 residues. CDR3 sequence reads: CTSSQEAGASPNEKLFF. The CDR3 DNA follows: TGCACCAGCAGCCAAGAAGCGGGGGCGAGCCCTAATGAAAAACTGTTTTTT.

The chain links TRBV5-1 to TRBJ2-1; 9 bases agree with TRBD2. The V gene's germline CDR1 is SGHRS and CDR2 YFSETQ. This CDR3 contains 17 residues. The V and J ends lost 4 bases and 7 bases, in that order; junction bases with no gene match: 15. The CDR3 DNA reads as TGCGCCAGCAGCCCTATCCCCCAAGCGGGGGGAAATAATGAGCAGTTCTTC. This codes for CASSPIPQAGGNNEQFF.

The chain has TRBV4-3 and TRBJ2-1; no firm D call. V was clipped by 3 bases and J by 7 bases, with 4 bases between them. Germline loops: CDR1 LGHNA, CDR2 YSLEER. The CDR3 spans 11 residues. As DNA, the CDR3 is TGCGCCAGCAGCCACTTAAATGAGCAGTTCTTC. This encodes CASSHLNEQFF.

This chain uses TRBV7-2 with TRBJ2-5; 8 positions match TRBD1. The CDR3 runs to 17 residues. Germline lookup yields CDR1 SGHTA and CDR2 FQGNSA. V was clipped by 1 base and J by 4 bases; unmatched bases: 11. The CDR3 is CASSLGPQPRGPETQYF. The DNA for the CDR3 is TGTGCCAGCAGCTTAGGACCCCAACCCAGGGGGCCAGAGACCCAGTACTTC. Supplemented by reference TRBV7-2 and TRBJ2-5, the full variable domain reads GAGVSQSPSNKVTEKGKDVELRCDPISGHTALYWYRQSLGQGLEFLIYFQGNSAPDKSGLPSDRFSAERTGGSVSTLTIQRTQQEDSAVYLCASSLGPQPRGPETQYFGPGTRLLVL.

This chain joins TRBV9 and TRBJ2-7; the D is unclear. Germline V CDR1 and CDR2: SGDLS, YYNGEE. V was clipped by 0 bases and J by 0 bases, with 13 bases between them. The CDR3 is 16 residues long. The CDR3 sequence is CASSVGPVAISYEQYF. CDR3 coding DNA: TGTGCCAGCAGCGTAGGTCCAGTGGCAATCTCCTACGAGCAGTACTTC.

V is TRBV19 and J is TRBJ2-2, with a possible D match to TRBD2 (5 bases). Germline V gives CDR1 LNHDA, CDR2 SQIVND (reference sequence). The CDR3 consists of 16 residues. Trimming left V 3 bases short and J 0 bases short, with 11 bases between. Here the CDR3 reads CASSIRGATNTGELFF. CDR3 coding DNA: TGTGCCAGTAGTATCCGGGGAGCCACGAACACCGGGGAGCTGTTTTTT.

The V gene is TRBV7-8, the J gene TRBJ2-1; 14 bases are shared with TRBD2. This CDR3 region has 24 residues. Germline values: CDR1 SGHVS, CDR2 FQNEAQ. The ends lost 5 bases at V and 10 bases at J; junction bases unmatched: 34. CDR3 region: CASSLLSGQGGFKGLAGEEGEQFF. CDR3 DNA sequence: TGTGCCAGCAGCCTACTCTCGGGACAGGGCGGATTTAAGGGACTAGCGGGAGAAGAGGGGGAGCAGTTCTTC.

V and J are TRBV3-1 (or the pseudogene TRBV3-2) and TRBJ1-4, with D unresolved. Trimming took 2 bases from V and 3 from J, leaving 7 bases between them. The CDR3 loop spans 14 amino acids. Germline-derived CDR1 and CDR2 are LGHDT and YNNKEL (reference sequence). CDR3 bases: TGTGCCAGCAGCCAAAGGAGGGCTAATGAAAAACTGTTTTTT. Translation: CASSQRRANEKLFF.

The V gene is TRBV6-5, the J gene TRBJ2-3, with no clear D. This CDR3 has 16 residues. Trimming took 0 bases from V and 2 from J, leaving 12 bases between them. Germline V CDR1 and CDR2: MNHEY, SVGAGI. This CDR3 is CASSYSVRLLTDTQYF. The CDR3 region has the DNA TGTGCCAGCAGTTACTCGGTCAGGTTACTCACAGATACGCAGTATTTT.

V gene TRBV13 combines with J gene TRBJ2-6, with TRBD2 as a possible D gene (6 bases). This CDR3 region has 17 residues. V was cut by 4 bases and J by 0 bases, with 13 bases left in between. Looked up from germline, CDR1 is PRHDT and CDR2 is FYEKMQ (reference sequence). As DNA, the CDR3 is TGTGCCAGCAGCTACCCCGGCGGGGACTCTGGGGCCAACGTCCTGACTTTC. This encodes CASSYPGGDSGANVLTF.

V is TRBV6-5 and J is TRBJ2-7, with 7 bases fitting TRBD1. This CDR3 is built from 14 residues. Germline values: CDR1 MNHEY, CDR2 SVGAGI. V gave up 8 bases and J gave up 1 base; unmatched junction bases: 8. The CDR3: CASAIQGNSYEQYF. The CDR3 DNA is TGTGCCAGCGCAATACAGGGGAATTCCTACGAGCAGTACTTC.

This chain connects TRBV5-6 to TRBJ2-7; 9 bases agree with TRBD2. The CDR3 contains 17 residues. Losses at the gene ends were 1 base for V and 3 bases for J; bases not matched to a gene: 11. Germline CDR1 reads SGHDT; CDR2 reads YYEEEE. The CDR3 sequence is CASSLRGVETSGYEQYF. The CDR3 DNA follows: TGTGCCAGCAGCTTGCGGGGTGTAGAGACTAGCGGCTACGAGCAGTACTTC.

The chain links TRBV5-6 to TRBJ2-7, with a possible D match to TRBD2 (5 bases). Germline V gene lookup returns CDR1 SGHDT and CDR2 YYEEEE. The CDR3 sequence is 14 residues long. The V end lost 1 base, the J end lost 0 bases, and 8 bases lay between the germline ends. CDR3 sequence (DNA): TGTGCCAGCAGCTTGCTAGGGAGCTCCTACGAGCAGTACTTC. It codes for CASSLLGSSYEQYF.

The chain has TRBV7-2 and TRBJ1-4; 9 nucleotides line up with TRBD1. The trim removed 5 bases at V and 7 bases at J, leaving 8 bases unmatched. Germline assignment: CDR1 SGHTA and CDR2 FQGNSA. The CDR3 is 15 residues long. The CDR3 nucleotides read TGTGCCAGCAGCGCACGGACAGGGGACGGTGAAAAACTGTTTTTT. It specifies CASSARTGDGEKLFF.

The chain carries TRBV12-3 or TRBV12-4 and TRBJ2-6; D is ambiguous. Trimming removed 6 bases from V and 0 bases from J, with 3 bases in between. This CDR3 has 13 residues. CDR3 nucleotide sequence: TGTGCCAGCAGCCACTCTGGGGCCAACGTCCTGACTTTC. Translation: CASSHSGANVLTF.

The gene calls are TRBV6-2 or TRBV6-3 and TRBJ2-7; TRBD2 agrees at 13 bases. CDR1 and CDR2 from the germline V gene are MNHEY and SVGEGT. Trimming removed 2 bases from V and 9 bases from J; junction bases left unmatched: 4. CDR3 length equals 14 residues. CDR3 protein: CASSYPGLAGLQYF. The CDR3 DNA reads as TGTGCCAGCAGTTACCCGGGACTAGCGGGGTTGCAGTACTTC.